Listed below are T cell receptor beta chains from one sample, sequenced in a study of T-cell memory formation after mild COVID-19. TCRdb reanalysed the 5' RACE reads using MiXCR and keeps one entry per CDR3 protein. The data show under 450,000 distinct CDR3 sequences, 23% seen once. Sequencing was done on a sample of PBMCs or a T cell subset sorted from them (not recorded which). Source of these receptors: an adult woman who had mild COVID-19 (a few samples of this study predate the infection). Cell type and time point are not known. The CDR3 runs from the conserved cysteine through the conserved F or W. The D gene is left open where the match is weak. The listing skips clone size in some rows; elsewhere it reads once, few, many or a size class.

>many|TRBD1|TRBV7-8|TRBJ2-7
TGTGCCAGCAGCCTAGGGGGACAGTCCTACGAGCAGTACTTC
CASSLGGQSYEQYF
>few|-|TRBV24-1|TRBJ2-4
TGTGCCACCAGTGATAGTGTCGAACGGCTGAACATTCAGTACTTC
CATSDSVERLNIQYF
>-|TRBD2|TRBV4-2|TRBJ2-3
TGTGCCAGCAGCCAAGACCGACGGGGGGAGGGCACAGATACGCAGTATTTT
CASSQDRRGEGTDTQYF
>many|-|TRBV4-1|TRBJ1-4
TGCGCCAGCAGCCAAACGCCGGGCCCCGAAGGTGAAAAACTGTTTTTT
CASSQTPGPEGEKLFF
>few|-|TRBV29-1|TRBJ1-5
TGCAGCGTTACCCAGGGAGCGGGTCAGCCCCAGCATTTT
CSVTQGAGQPQHF
>few|-|TRBV25-1|TRBJ1-5
TGTGCCAGCAGTTCCCCAGGGAGGGGAGACAATCAGCCCCAGCATTTT
CASSSPGRGDNQPQHF
>few|-|TRBV19|TRBJ1-2
TGTGCCAGTAGTATAGATGCACGCACCAACTATGGCTACACCTTC
CASSIDARTNYGYTF
>few|-|TRBV4-1|TRBJ1-6
TGCGCCAGCAGCGCTCAAAGATGGTGGGGTCCATTAGGACAGCAGAATTCACCCCTCCACTTT
CASSAQRWWGPLGQQNSPLHF
>few|-|TRBV23-1|TRBJ2-7
TGCGCCAGCAGTCATTCACCTCCGCTTATTACAGGGTCTGCGAGCTACGAGCAGTACTTC
CASSHSPPLITGSASYEQYF
>few|TRBD1|TRBV7-2|TRBJ1-5
TGTGCCAGCAGCTTAGACCGGACAGGGGTAAAGCAGCCCCAGCATTTT
CASSLDRTGVKQPQHF
>few|-|TRBV10-3|TRBJ2-7
TGTGCCATCAGTGAGTCGATATTAGGCTACGAGCAGTACTTC
CAISESILGYEQYF
>few|TRBD1|TRBV11-2|TRBJ2-1
TGTGCCAGCAGCTTAGGGGGGACAGGGTCCTACAATGAGCAGTTCTTC
CASSLGGTGSYNEQFF
>-|-|TRBV27|TRBJ1-5
TGTGCCAGCAGTTTACGTTTCAGGACGGACGACTTTTGGCCCCAGCATTTT
CASSLRFRTDDFWPQHF
>few|-|TRBV24-1|TRBJ2-1
TGTGCCACCAGCCGTACGTTCTACAATGAGCAGTTCTTC
CATSRTFYNEQFF
>-|-|TRBV14|TRBJ2-7
TGTGCCAGCAGCCCGAGGTGGGGGAACGAGCAGTACTTC
CASSPRWGNEQYF
>few|TRBD1|TRBV5-1|TRBJ1-3
TGCGCCAGCAGCGGTAGAAGACAGGGGATTGGAAACACCATATATTTT
CASSGRRQGIGNTIYF
>few|-|TRBV30|TRBJ2-3
TGTGCCTGGGAACAGGGAGGAGATACGCAGTATTTT
CAWEQGGDTQYF
>-|-|TRBV5-1|TRBJ2-7
TGCGCCAGCAGCTTGGCCCAAAGTTATAGGAGCTCCTACGAGCAGTACTTC
CASSLAQSYRSSYEQYF
>few|-|TRBV7-7|TRBJ2-5
TGTGCCAGCAGCTTACCGGCTTGGGACTCCTTGGAGACCCAGTACTTC
CASSLPAWDSLETQYF
>-|-|TRBV12-3/TRBV12-4|TRBJ1-1
TGTGCCAGCAGAGTGGGGTGGACTGAAGCTTTCTTT
CASRVGWTEAFF
>many|-|TRBV12-3/TRBV12-4|TRBJ2-1
TGTGCCAGCAGACCCCTAGGCGAGAATGAGCAGTTCTTC
CASRPLGENEQFF
>-|TRBD1|TRBV5-1|TRBJ1-1
TGCGCCAGCAGCTTGGTTTACAGGGGGCAGAACACTGAAGCTTTCTTT
CASSLVYRGQNTEAFF
>few|TRBD2|TRBV5-6|TRBJ2-3
TGTGCCAGCAGCTTGGGACTAGCGTATAACACAGATACGCAGTATTTT
CASSLGLAYNTDTQYF
>-|TRBD2|TRBV5-1|TRBJ2-1
TGCGCCAGCAGCTTGAGGACGGGAGGGAATGAGCAGTTCTTC
CASSLRTGGNEQFF
>-|-|TRBV5-1|TRBJ2-3
TGCGCCAGCAGCTTGAACACCATCACAGATACGCAGTATTTT
CASSLNTITDTQYF
>few|TRBD2|TRBV5-6|TRBJ2-5
TGTGCCAGCAGCTTGGTTTTTAGCGGGACCAAAGAGACCCAGTACTTC
CASSLVFSGTKETQYF
>few|TRBD2|TRBV5-1|TRBJ2-1
TGCGCCAGCAGCGGGAGACCGAGCGGGGGGTTCTACAATGAGCAGTTCTTC
CASSGRPSGGFYNEQFF